Following are 25 T cell receptor beta chains from one sample sequenced in a study of blood T cell repertoires in COVID-19. This table comes from immunoSEQ multiplex PCR, and its TCRdb copy is limited to in-frame clones, with some not included. Altogether roughly 250,000 clones are present, 85% being singletons, with the ten largest covering 0.85% to 1%. The sample consisted of peripheral blood. Receptors originate from a man aged 35 to 55 with acute or convalescent COVID-19.

The V call is TRBV15, the J call TRBJ2-7; the D is unclear. The CDR3 covers 15 residues. The V gene's germline CDR1 is LNHNV and CDR2 YYDKDF (reference sequence). V dropped 8 bases and J dropped 2 bases, with 19 bases sitting between them. The CDR3 DNA reads as TGTGCCACCTCAACCGACATGGGTGGCACCTACGAGCAGTACTTC. Its protein is CATSTDMGGTYEQYF.

V is TRBV2 and J is TRBJ1-2; D is uncertain. Trimming took off 3 bases at V and 2 bases at J, with 13 bases between the two ends. This CDR3 comprises 15 residues. The V gene's germline CDR1 is SNHLY and CDR2 FYNNEI. CDR3 region: CASSEIRGMNYGYTF. CDR3 nucleotides: TGTGCCAGCAGTGAGATCCGGGGTATGAACTATGGCTACACCTTC. The full variable domain, completed using reference TRBV2 and TRBJ1-2, is EPEVTQTPSHQVTQMGQEVILRCVPISNHLYFYWYRQILGQKVEFLVSFYNNEISEKSEIFDDQFSVERPDGSNFTLKIRSTKLEDSAMYFCASSEIRGMNYGYTFGSGTRLTVV.

The chain joins TRBV25-1 to TRBJ1-5; possibly TRBD1 for D (5 bases). Germline values: CDR1 MGHDK, CDR2 SYGVNS. V was shortened by 0 bases and J by 9 bases, with 9 bases between the two germline ends. This CDR3 has 13 residues. The CDR3 loop reads CASSEYTQGPQHF. In DNA, the CDR3 is TGTGCCAGCAGTGAATACACCCAGGGGCCCCAGCATTTT.

This chain links TRBV30 with TRBJ1-4; D not resolved. Trimming took 6 bases from V and 8 from J, leaving 13 bases between them. CDR1 GTSNPN and CDR2 SVGIG come from the germline V gene (reference sequence). This CDR3 spans 12 amino acids. CDR3 nucleotide sequence: TGTGCCTGTTCTGAAGAGAGGGAAAAACTGTTTTTT. Protein sequence: CACSEEREKLFF.

This clone was picked up one time. Its ends do not fully match the called genes, so a read error is possible. V gene TRBV2 combines with J gene TRBJ1-5, with a tentative D call TRBD1 (6 bases). In germline, CDR1 is SNHLY, CDR2 FYNNEI. The CDR3 contains 14 residues. The CDR3 nucleotides are TGTGCCAGCACTGAACAGGGTGGCAATCAGCCCCAGCATTTT. This codes for CASTEQGGNQPQHF. Full variable domain (remainder filled in from reference TRBV2 and TRBJ1-5): EPEVTQTPSHQVTQMGQEVILRCVPISNHLYFYWYRQILGQKVEFLVSFYNNEISEKSEIFDDQFSVERPDGSNFTLKIRSTKLEDSAMYFCASTEQGGNQPQHFGDGTRLSIL.

J is TRBJ1-6 and V is TRBV7-2; TRBD1 matches 8 bases. Germline trimming cut 3 bases from V and 10 bases from J; bases unmatched to any gene: 8. Germline values: CDR1 SGHTA, CDR2 FQGNSA. The CDR3 length is 15 residues. CDR3 nucleotides: TGTGCCAGCAGCTTTACGACAGGGGTGGGATCACCCCTCCACTTT. Residues: CASSFTTGVGSPLHF.

The chain uses TRBV7-9 and TRBJ1-1; 9 nucleotides align to TRBD1. This CDR3 has 15 residues. V lost 5 bases, J lost 0 bases, and 4 bases stayed unmatched. Germline CDR1 and CDR2: SEHNR and FQNEAQ (reference sequence). DNA for the CDR3: TGTGCCAGCAGCCCGGGACAGGGAATGAACACTGAAGCTTTCTTT. Residues: CASSPGQGMNTEAFF.

The rearrangement uses TRBV7-6 and TRBJ1-4, with D perhaps TRBD1 (5 bases). Germline CDR1 SGHVS, CDR2 FNYEAQ. Trimming left V 1 base short and J 3 bases short, with 6 bases between. The length of the CDR3 is 14 residues. The CDR3 spells CASSLGGANEKLFF. CDR3 sequence (DNA): TGTGCCAGCAGCTTAGGGGGGGCTAATGAAAAACTGTTTTTT.

The rearrangement uses TRBV29-1 and TRBJ2-3; 12 bases fit TRBD1. With V trimmed by 7 bases and J by 8 bases, 7 bases remained unmatched. This CDR3 comprises 13 residues. The germline CDR1 and CDR2 sequences are SQVTM and ANQGSEA. DNA for the CDR3: TGCAGCGGACAAGGGACAGGGGGCCTTACGCAGTATTTT. The encoded protein is CSGQGTGGLTQYF.

This clone has more than one count but fewer than ten. This chain connects TRBV19 to TRBJ1-3; 8 nucleotides align to TRBD1. V gave up 6 bases and J gave up 3 bases; unmatched junction bases: 10. The V gene's germline CDR1 is LNHDA and CDR2 SQIVND (reference sequence). The CDR3 loop spans 16 amino acids. The CDR3 DNA reads TGTGCCAGTAGCAGAGACAGGGGAATGGTTGGAAACACCATATATTTT. It translates to CASSRDRGMVGNTIYF.

The gene calls are TRBV12-5 and TRBJ1-4; D remains ambiguous. Germline V gene data show CDR1 as LGHNT and CDR2 as FRNRAP. Trimming stripped 4 bases from V and 0 bases from J, with 15 bases between. The CDR3 runs to 17 residues. CDR3 in amino acids: CASGSDLYSATNEKLFF. The CDR3, as DNA: TGTGCTAGTGGTTCCGACCTTTACAGTGCAACTAATGAAAAACTGTTTTTT.

V and J are TRBV6-2 or TRBV6-3 and TRBJ2-7; 7 positions match TRBD1. From germline, CDR1 is MNHEY and CDR2 SVGEGT. V trimming: 5 bases; J trimming: 5 bases; junction bases outside the gene matches: 9. The length of the CDR3 is 14 residues. The CDR3 nucleotides are TGTGCCAGCAGTAGGGACAGCCTATCTCACGAGCAGTACTTC. This gives the protein CASSRDSLSHEQYF.

This clone was observed once. The chain couples TRBV5-1 to TRBJ2-5; TRBD2 matches at 8 bases. The CDR3 is 15 residues long. Unmatched junction bases numbered 7, after V lost 0 bases and J lost 6 bases. The germline V gene has CDR1 SGHRS and CDR2 YFSETQ. The CDR3 DNA reads TGCGCCAGCAGCTTGGAGAGAGCGGGGGTAAAGACCCAGTACTTC. Translating it yields CASSLERAGVKTQYF.

V is TRBV10-1 and J is TRBJ2-3; D remains unclear. Germline V gene data show CDR1 as WNHNN and CDR2 as SYGVQD (reference sequence). V lost 5 bases to trimming and J lost 4 bases, with 10 bases between them. The CDR3 runs 13 residues. For the CDR3, the DNA is TGCGCCAGCAGTCCTAGTATTCCAGATACGCAGTATTTT. Protein sequence: CASSPSIPDTQYF.

This sequence joins TRBV5-4 and TRBJ2-1; 9 nucleotides agree with TRBD1. V gave up 4 bases and J gave up 6 bases; unmatched junction bases: 14. CDR1 SGHNT and CDR2 YYREEE come from the germline V gene (reference sequence). The CDR3 runs to 17 residues. DNA for the CDR3: TGTGCCAGCAGCCAAGATTTACAGGGGGCCTCTCTCAATGAGCAGTTCTTC. It codes for CASSQDLQGASLNEQFF.

The chain joins TRBV7-8 to TRBJ1-5; D is unresolved. The germline V gene encodes CDR1 SGHVS and CDR2 FQNEAQ. The CDR3 spans 14 residues. Trimming shortened V by 5 bases and J by 2 bases, and 10 bases separated the two germline ends. CDR3 bases: TGTGCCAGCAGCATCGACACCGGCAATCAGCCCCAGCATTTT. Residues: CASSIDTGNQPQHF.

J is TRBJ2-7 and V is TRBV5-4; 9 nucleotides line up with TRBD1. The CDR3 extends over 15 amino acids. The V gene end was trimmed by 4 bases and the J gene end by 3 bases; junction bases not matched to a gene: 8. Germline values: CDR1 SGHNT, CDR2 YYREEE (reference sequence). The CDR3 DNA sequence: TGTGCCAGCAGCGGAACCGGGACAGGGCGCTACGAGCAGTACTTC. It yields the protein CASSGTGTGRYEQYF.

The chain is built from TRBV18 and TRBJ2-1; the match to TRBD1 covers 10 bases. V shed 3 bases and J 13 bases; nucleotides not matched to a gene: 12. The CDR3 has 15 amino acids. Germline CDR1 reads KGHSH; CDR2 reads LQKENI. In DNA form, the CDR3 reads TGTGCCAGCTCACCCTCCGGGACAGGGGTACAAGGCCAGTTCTTC. It specifies CASSPSGTGVQGQFF.

This chain joins TRBV11-3 and TRBJ2-1, with D hard to call. Looked up from germline, CDR1 is SGHNT and CDR2 is YENEEA. The V gene lost 4 bases and the J gene lost 9 bases, with 16 bases spanning the gap. The CDR3 loop spans 14 amino acids. CDR3 residues: CASSSGRPQAEQFF. Written as DNA, the CDR3 is TGTGCCAGCAGCTCTGGTCGGCCTCAGGCTGAGCAGTTCTTC. The entire variable domain, with the rest obtained from reference TRBV11-3 and TRBJ2-1, is as follows: EAGVVQSPRYKIIEKKQPVAFWCNPISGHNTLYWYLQNLGQGPELLIRYENEEAVDDSQLPKDRFSAERLKGVDSTLKIQPAELGDSAVYLCASSSGRPQAEQFFGPGTRLTVL.

V gene TRBV30 combines with J gene TRBJ1-5; 11 nucleotides align to TRBD1. J was trimmed by 7 bases and V by 3 bases; bases with no gene match: 8. This CDR3 region has 15 residues. Germline V CDR1 and CDR2: GTSNPN, SVGIG (reference sequence). In DNA form, the CDR3 reads TGTGCCTGGAGGGCCGGACAGGGGGCTTGGCAGCCCCAGCATTTT. It yields the protein CAWRAGQGAWQPQHF.

This clone has a handful of counts. The genes are TRBV5-4 and TRBJ1-2, with D hard to call. V was pared by 4 bases and J by 5 bases, with 18 bases between. CDR1 is SGHNT, CDR2 YYREEE, per germline (reference sequence). The CDR3 covers 15 residues. CDR3 sequence: CASSPARLGTYGYTF. CDR3 DNA sequence: TGTGCCAGCAGCCCCGCCCGTCTAGGAACGTATGGCTACACCTTC.

The rearrangement links TRBV7-8 to TRBJ1-1; the match to TRBD1 covers 10 bases. CDR3 length: 15 amino acids. The germline V gene has CDR1 SGHVS and CDR2 FQNEAQ. V gave up 3 bases and J gave up 4 bases; unmatched junction bases: 5. Here the CDR3 reads CASSFRQGAGTEAFF. The CDR3 bases are TGTGCCAGCAGCTTTAGACAGGGGGCGGGCACTGAAGCTTTCTTT.

The chain combines TRBV7-3 with TRBJ2-1; TRBD1 is a possible D gene (6 bases). The CDR3 totals 13 residues. V lost 5 bases and J 5 bases, leaving 10 bases between the germline ends. Germline-derived CDR1 and CDR2 are SGHTA and FQGTGA. CDR3 DNA sequence: TGTGCCAGCAGCCGGACAGCAAACAATGAGCAGTTCTTC. Protein product: CASSRTANNEQFF. Using reference TRBV7-3 and TRBJ2-1 for the parts outside the CDR3, the full variable domain is GAGVSQTPSNKVTEKGKYVELRCDPISGHTALYWYRQSLGQGPEFLIYFQGTGAADDSGLPNDRFFAVRPEGSVSTLKIQRTERGDSAVYLCASSRTANNEQFFGPGTRLTVL.

CDR3 coding DNA: TGTGCCAGCAACCCCTACCCGGGAAACACTGAAGCTTTCTTT. This sequence encodes CASNPYPGNTEAFF. V is TRBV5-6 and J is TRBJ1-1; no clear D gene. The CDR3 extends over 14 amino acids. Between the trimmed V and J ends, which lost 6 bases and 2 bases, there was a span of 14 bases. Germline CDR1 is SGHDT and CDR2 is YYEEEE.

V and J are TRBV27 and TRBJ1-6, with 9 bases aligning to TRBD1. This CDR3 is built from 14 residues. Germline V CDR1 and CDR2: MNHEY, SMNVEV (reference sequence). V shed 5 bases, J shed 9 bases, and the junction held 5 bases outside the gene matches. CDR3 sequence: CASSETGGPSPLHF. The CDR3 DNA follows: TGTGCCAGCAGTGAAACAGGGGGCCCTTCACCCCTCCACTTT.